The rows below give T cell receptor beta chains drawn from one sample of a study of Ad26.COV2.S vaccination and SARS-CoV-2 variants. Clones were read by immunoSEQ multiplex PCR, and TCRdb kept only the in-frame ones, dropping some. The table includes 410,000 or so clones, approximately 92% detected once. Here the sequenced sample was peripheral blood, taken in a trial of Ad26.COV2.S vaccine versus placebo. All receptors derive from a person aged 18 to 65 who received the Ad26.COV2.S COVID-19 vaccine or a placebo. The CDR3 runs from the conserved cysteine through the conserved F or W. The D gene is left open where the match is weak. The size of a clone is reported for some rows only, either as once, few or many, or as a class for expanded clones.

>TRBJ2-7|TRBV15|TRBD2|few
CATSNRDYSYEQYF
TGTGCCACCAGCAACCGGGACTACTCCTACGAGCAGTACTTC
>TRBJ2-1|TRBV11-2|TRBD1|NA
CASSLGQGEYNEQFF
TGTGCCAGCAGCTTAGGACAGGGGGAATACAATGAGCAGTTCTTC
>TRBJ1-5|TRBV19|NA|NA
CATTDDSLEPQHF
TGTGCCACTACGGACGACTCGTTAGAGCCCCAGCATTTT
>TRBJ2-1|TRBV6-5|TRBD2|NA
CASSPLAGPGNEQFF
TGTGCCAGCAGCCCACTAGCGGGACCCGGCAATGAGCAGTTCTTC
>TRBJ1-3|TRBV5-6|NA|NA
CASSLEADGNTIYF
TGTGCCAGCAGCCTGGAAGCCGATGGAAACACCATATATTTT
>TRBJ1-2|TRBV19|NA|NA
CASQLSRAGPLYGYTF
TGTGCCAGTCAACTATCGAGGGCAGGGCCCCTCTATGGCTACACCTTC
>TRBJ2-3|TRBV7-3|NA|NA
CASQVADPDTQYF
TGTGCCAGCCAAGTGGCGGACCCAGATACGCAGTATTTT
>TRBJ1-2|TRBV6-5|NA|NA
CASSYFPNSVLDGYTF
TGTGCCAGCAGTTATTTTCCGAACAGTGTTTTGGATGGCTACACCTTC
>TRBJ2-7|TRBV4-1|NA|NA
CASSQGGYSYEQYF
TGCGCCAGCAGCCAAGGAGGGTATTCCTACGAGCAGTACTTC
>TRBJ2-7|TRBV28|NA|NA
CASSLIPAGLRPYEQYF
TGTGCCAGCAGTTTGATCCCCGCCGGGCTTCGCCCCTACGAGCAGTACTTC
>TRBJ2-1|TRBV29-1|TRBD1|NA
CSVETGAGNEQFF
TGCAGCGTTGAGACAGGGGCGGGGAATGAGCAGTTCTTC
>TRBJ2-7|TRBV29-1|TRBD2|NA
CSVEGLGLAGARSYEQYF
TGCAGCGTTGAAGGGTTAGGATTAGCGGGAGCAAGATCCTACGAGCAGTACTTC
>TRBJ2-3|TRBV30|NA|NA
CAWSSWSLGISTDTQYF
TGTGCCTGGAGCAGTTGGAGTTTAGGAATTAGCACAGATACGCAGTATTTT
>TRBJ2-7|TRBV5-1|NA|once
CASSFGTDYEQYF
TGCGCCAGCAGCTTCGGGACGGACTACGAGCAGTACTTC
>TRBJ2-3|TRBV4-1|TRBD1|NA
CASSSRTGGADTQYF
TGCGCCAGCAGCTCTCGGACAGGGGGCGCGGATACGCAGTATTTT
>TRBJ1-1|TRBV3-1/TRBV3-2|NA|NA
CASSHGGVTEAFF
TGTGCCAGCAGCCATGGCGGGGTAACTGAAGCTTTCTTT
>TRBJ1-2|TRBV3-1/TRBV3-2|NA|NA
CASRGWGQVRMGGYGYTF
TGTGCCAGCCGGGGTTGGGGACAAGTCCGAATGGGAGGCTATGGCTACACCTTC
>TRBJ1-4|TRBV4-3|NA|NA
CASSQGLLLTNEKLFF
TGCGCCAGCAGCCAAGGACTGCTCTTAACTAATGAAAAACTGTTTTTT
>TRBJ2-1|TRBV7-9|TRBD2|NA
CASSQRLAGGYEQFF
TGTGCCAGCAGCCAAAGACTAGCGGGAGGCTATGAGCAGTTCTTC
>TRBJ2-2|TRBV14|NA|NA
CASSQDGTGELFF
TGTGCCAGCAGCCAAGACGGAACCGGGGAGCTGTTTTTT
>TRBJ2-7|TRBV27|NA|NA
CASSTGQTAYEQYF
TGTGCCAGCAGTACTGGACAAACTGCCTACGAGCAGTACTTC
>TRBJ2-1|TRBV11-2|NA|NA
CASSLGQGSGLSYNEQFF
TGTGCCAGCAGCTTAGGACAGGGTAGCGGGTTATCTTACAATGAGCAGTTCTTC
>TRBJ2-5|TRBV7-2|TRBD2|NA
CASSSGLAGQETQYF
TGTGCCAGCAGCTCGGGACTAGCGGGGCAAGAGACCCAGTACTTC
>TRBJ2-7|TRBV5-8|NA|NA
CASSFMRGRGWEQYF
TGTGCCAGCAGCTTCATGAGGGGCCGAGGGTGGGAGCAGTACTTC
>TRBJ2-7|TRBV24-1|TRBD1|NA
CATSDPTGDEQYF
TGTGCCACCAGTGATCCAACAGGGGACGAGCAGTACTTC
>TRBJ2-7|TRBV19|TRBD2|NA
CASSIEAGLGYEQYF
TGTGCCAGTAGTATAGAGGCGGGACTAGGGTACGAGCAGTACTTC
>TRBJ1-5|TRBV19|TRBD1|NA
CASSNRDRDLVFSNQPQHF
TGTGCCAGTAGTAACCGGGACAGGGACTTGGTTTTTAGCAATCAGCCCCAGCATTTT
>TRBJ2-7|TRBV4-3|TRBD1|NA
CASSQDPGQGYEQYF
TGCGCCAGCAGCCAAGACCCTGGACAGGGCTACGAGCAGTACTTC
>TRBJ2-3|TRBV15|TRBD2|once
CATSRDGLAGRTDTQYF
TGTGCCACCAGCAGGGATGGACTAGCGGGGCGCACAGATACGCAGTATTTT
>TRBJ1-2|TRBV18|TRBD1|NA
CASSPPGQGYGYTF
TGTGCCAGCTCACCGCCGGGACAGGGGTATGGCTACACCTTC
>TRBJ2-3|TRBV14|TRBD2|NA
CASSRGLGTDTQYF
TGTGCCAGCAGCCGAGGACTAGGCACAGATACGCAGTATTTT
>TRBJ2-3|TRBV5-1|TRBD2|NA
CASSLAYREVLDTQYF
TGCGCCAGCAGCTTGGCCTATCGGGAGGTATTAGATACGCAGTATTTT
>TRBJ2-2|TRBV10-3|NA|once
CAINDQEGVTGELFF
TGTGCCATCAACGATCAGGAGGGGGTCACCGGGGAGCTGTTTTTT
>TRBJ2-2|TRBV3-1/TRBV3-2|TRBD1|NA
CASSQEGQGQGELFF
TGTGCCAGCAGCCAAGAGGGACAGGGTCAAGGGGAGCTGTTTTTT
>TRBJ1-2|TRBV4-3|TRBD1|NA
CASSQDSNRGFGYTF
TGCGCCAGCAGCCAAGACTCGAACAGGGGTTTTGGCTACACCTTC
>TRBJ2-2|TRBV10-3|NA|NA
CAIRVLSTGELFF
TGTGCCATCAGGGTACTGAGCACCGGGGAGCTGTTTTTT
>TRBJ2-5|TRBV12-3/TRBV12-4|NA|NA
CASRGIQETQYF
TGTGCCAGCAGGGGGATCCAAGAGACCCAGTACTTC
>TRBJ1-1|TRBV27|NA|NA
CASSLRGVNTEAFF
TGTGCCAGCAGTTTAAGGGGTGTGAACACTGAAGCTTTCTTT
>TRBJ2-1|TRBV6-6|NA|once
CASRGSAGSYNEQFF
TGTGCCAGCAGAGGCTCAGCGGGCTCCTACAATGAGCAGTTCTTC
>TRBJ2-5|TRBV12-3/TRBV12-4|NA|NA
CASSIKDQETQYF
TGTGCCAGCAGTATAAAGGATCAAGAGACCCAGTACTTC
>TRBJ2-5|TRBV27|TRBD2|NA
CASSRLAGVWETQYF
TGTGCCAGCAGTCGATTAGCGGGAGTTTGGGAGACCCAGTACTTC
>TRBJ1-5|TRBV6-5|TRBD1|NA
CASSKDRANQPQHF
TGTGCCAGCAGCAAGGACAGGGCCAATCAGCCCCAGCATTTT
>TRBJ2-7|TRBV28|TRBD2|NA
CASSFPGGYEQYF
TGTGCCAGCAGTTTCCCGGGGGGGTACGAGCAGTACTTC
>TRBJ2-3|TRBV5-1|NA|once
CASSLANTQYF
TGCGCCAGCAGCTTGGCGAATACGCAGTATTTT
>TRBJ2-3|TRBV7-9|NA|NA
CASSPDLGVPDTQYF
TGTGCCAGCAGCCCCGACTTAGGAGTGCCAGATACGCAGTATTTT
>TRBJ2-1|TRBV11-2|NA|once
CASSFNLNEQFF
TGTGCCAGCAGCTTCAACCTAAATGAGCAGTTCTTC
>TRBJ2-3|TRBV3-1/TRBV3-2|TRBD2|NA
CASSQGQREGTDTQYF
TGTGCCAGCAGCCAAGGACAGCGGGAGGGCACAGATACGCAGTATTTT
>TRBJ1-2|TRBV30|TRBD1|few
CAWGWTGREDYGYTF
TGTGCCTGGGGGTGGACAGGGAGGGAGGACTATGGCTACACCTTC
>TRBJ1-1|TRBV19|NA|NA
CASSPYGQLEAFF
TGTGCCAGTAGTCCCTACGGACAGCTTGAAGCTTTCTTT
>TRBJ2-7|TRBV6-1|NA|NA
CASSETNEGARYEQYF
TGTGCCAGCAGTGAAACGAACGAGGGAGCGCGTTACGAGCAGTACTTC
>TRBJ2-1|TRBV4-1|NA|NA
CASSPPRRSYNEQFF
TGCGCCAGCAGCCCCCCCAGACGGTCCTACAATGAGCAGTTCTTC
>TRBJ2-7|TRBV15|TRBD1|NA
CATSSRQGSYEQYF
TGTGCCACCAGCTCCAGACAGGGGAGCTACGAGCAGTACTTC
>TRBJ2-5|TRBV6-2/TRBV6-3|NA|few
CASSYDYKETQYF
TGTGCCAGCAGTTACGACTACAAAGAGACCCAGTACTTC
>TRBJ2-1|TRBV25-1|NA|NA
CASSDWVSGEQFF
TGTGCCAGCAGTGATTGGGTTTCGGGAGAGCAGTTCTTC
>TRBJ2-7|TRBV7-3|NA|NA
CARLQGCRSPYEQYF
TGTGCCAGACTACAGGGTTGCCGGTCTCCCTACGAGCAGTACTTC